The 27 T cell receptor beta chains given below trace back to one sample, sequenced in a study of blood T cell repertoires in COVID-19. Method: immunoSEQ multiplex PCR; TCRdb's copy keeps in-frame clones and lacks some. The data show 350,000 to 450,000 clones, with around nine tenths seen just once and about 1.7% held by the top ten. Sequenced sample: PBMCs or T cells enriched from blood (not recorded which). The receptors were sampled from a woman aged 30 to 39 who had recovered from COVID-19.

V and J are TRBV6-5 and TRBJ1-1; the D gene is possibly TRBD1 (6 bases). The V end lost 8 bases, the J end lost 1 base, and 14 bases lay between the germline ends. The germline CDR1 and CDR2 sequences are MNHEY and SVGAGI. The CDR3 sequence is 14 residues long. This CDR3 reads CASGLGQTNTEAFF. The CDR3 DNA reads TGTGCCAGCGGCCTTGGACAGACGAACACTGAAGCTTTCTTT.

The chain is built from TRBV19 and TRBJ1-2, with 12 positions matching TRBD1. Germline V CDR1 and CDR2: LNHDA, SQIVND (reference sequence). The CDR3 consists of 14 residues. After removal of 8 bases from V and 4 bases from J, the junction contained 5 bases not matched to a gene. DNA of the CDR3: TGTGCCAGTTCCCCGGGACAGGGGGCCTATGGCTACACCTTC. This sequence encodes CASSPGQGAYGYTF. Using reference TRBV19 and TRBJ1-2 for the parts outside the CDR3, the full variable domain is DGGITQSPKYLFRKEGQNVTLSCEQNLNHDAMYWYRQDPGQGLRLIYYSQIVNDFQKGDIAEGYSVSREKKESFPLTVTSAQKNPTAFYLCASSPGQGAYGYTFGSGTRLTVV.

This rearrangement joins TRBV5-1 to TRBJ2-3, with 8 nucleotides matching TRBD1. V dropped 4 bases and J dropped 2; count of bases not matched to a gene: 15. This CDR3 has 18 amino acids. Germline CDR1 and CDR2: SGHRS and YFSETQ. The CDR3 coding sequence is TGCGCCAGCAGCCCCCGGGACAGGCGCCTCTTCCTCACAGATACGCAGTATTTT. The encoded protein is CASSPRDRRLFLTDTQYF.

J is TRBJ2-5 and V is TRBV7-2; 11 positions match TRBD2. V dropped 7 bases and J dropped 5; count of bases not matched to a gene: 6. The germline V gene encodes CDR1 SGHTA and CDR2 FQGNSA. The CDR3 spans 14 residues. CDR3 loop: CASNVAGGHETQYF. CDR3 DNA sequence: TGTGCCAGCAACGTAGCGGGAGGGCATGAGACCCAGTACTTC.

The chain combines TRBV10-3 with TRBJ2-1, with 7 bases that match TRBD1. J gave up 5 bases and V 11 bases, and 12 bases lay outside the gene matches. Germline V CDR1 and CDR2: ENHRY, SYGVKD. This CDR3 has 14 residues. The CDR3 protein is CAATTGQGDNEQFF. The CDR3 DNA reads TGTGCCGCCACAACCGGCCAGGGGGACAATGAGCAGTTCTTC.

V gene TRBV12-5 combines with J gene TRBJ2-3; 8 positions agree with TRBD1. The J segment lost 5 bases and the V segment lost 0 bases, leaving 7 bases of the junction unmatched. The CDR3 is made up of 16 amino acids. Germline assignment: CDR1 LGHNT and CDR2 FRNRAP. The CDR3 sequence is CASGLVLRGQGDTQYF. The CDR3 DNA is TGTGCTAGTGGTTTGGTACTCAGGGGGCAGGGAGATACGCAGTATTTT.

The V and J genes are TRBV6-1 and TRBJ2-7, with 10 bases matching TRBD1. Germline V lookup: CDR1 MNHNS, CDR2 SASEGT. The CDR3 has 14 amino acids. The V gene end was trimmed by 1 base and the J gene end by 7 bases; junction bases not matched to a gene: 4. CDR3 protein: CASSEDDRGLEQYF. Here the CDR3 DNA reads TGTGCCAGCAGTGAAGACGACAGGGGGCTTGAGCAGTACTTC.

The CDR3 loop reads CSVSFGHGNSPLHF. The CDR3 DNA reads TGCAGCGTTAGCTTCGGACACGGTAATTCACCCCTCCACTTT. This rearrangement joins TRBV29-1 to TRBJ1-6, with D tentatively TRBD1 (5 bases). CDR1 and CDR2 (germline): SQVTM, ANQGSEA. The germline V and J ends were trimmed by 5 bases and 6 bases, with 14 bases remaining between them. CDR3 size: 14 residues.

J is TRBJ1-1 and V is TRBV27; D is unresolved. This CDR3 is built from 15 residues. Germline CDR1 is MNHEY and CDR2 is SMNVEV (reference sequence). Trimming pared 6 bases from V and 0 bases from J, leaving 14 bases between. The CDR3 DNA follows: TGTGCCAGCAGCTCTAAGAGGAGATTGAACACTGAAGCTTTCTTT. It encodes CASSSKRRLNTEAFF.

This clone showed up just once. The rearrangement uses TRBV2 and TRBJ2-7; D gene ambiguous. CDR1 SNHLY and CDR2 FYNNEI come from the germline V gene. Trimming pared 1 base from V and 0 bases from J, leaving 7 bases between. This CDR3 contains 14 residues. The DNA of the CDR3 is TGTGCCAGCAGTGAAGGTATCCTCTCCTACGAGCAGTACTTC. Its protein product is CASSEGILSYEQYF.

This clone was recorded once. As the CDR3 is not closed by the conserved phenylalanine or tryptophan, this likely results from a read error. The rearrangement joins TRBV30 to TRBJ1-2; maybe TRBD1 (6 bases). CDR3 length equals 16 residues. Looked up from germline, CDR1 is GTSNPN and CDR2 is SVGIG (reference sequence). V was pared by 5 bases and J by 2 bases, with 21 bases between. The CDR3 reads CAWGGPTGRLNYGYTS. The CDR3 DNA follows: TGTGCCTGGGGGGGCCCAACGGGGAGACTCAACTATGGCTACACCTCC.

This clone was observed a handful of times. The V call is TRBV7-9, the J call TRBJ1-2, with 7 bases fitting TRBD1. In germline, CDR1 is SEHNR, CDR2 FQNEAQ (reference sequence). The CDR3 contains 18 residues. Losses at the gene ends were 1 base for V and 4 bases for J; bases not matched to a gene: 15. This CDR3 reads CASSLEGFQQGIAYGYTF. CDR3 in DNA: TGTGCCAGCAGCTTAGAGGGGTTCCAACAGGGGATCGCCTATGGCTACACCTTC.

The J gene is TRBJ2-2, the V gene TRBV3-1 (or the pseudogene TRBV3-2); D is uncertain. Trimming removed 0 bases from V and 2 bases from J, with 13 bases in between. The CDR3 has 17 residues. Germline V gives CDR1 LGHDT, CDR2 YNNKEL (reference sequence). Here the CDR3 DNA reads TGTGCCAGCAGCCAAGATGGCTCAGTTTCCAACACCGGGGAGCTGTTTTTT. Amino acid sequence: CASSQDGSVSNTGELFF.

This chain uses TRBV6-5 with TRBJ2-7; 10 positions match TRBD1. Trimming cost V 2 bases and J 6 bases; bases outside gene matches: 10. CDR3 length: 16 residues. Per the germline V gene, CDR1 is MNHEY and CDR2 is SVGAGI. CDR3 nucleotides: TGTGCCAGCAGTTACCAAACGGGACAGGGGTGGAGCGAGCAGTACTTC. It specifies CASSYQTGQGWSEQYF.

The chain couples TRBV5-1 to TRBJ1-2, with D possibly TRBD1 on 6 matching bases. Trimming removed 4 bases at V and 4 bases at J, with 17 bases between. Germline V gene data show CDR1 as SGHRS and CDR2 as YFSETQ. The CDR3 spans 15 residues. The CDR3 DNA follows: TGCGCCAGCAGCACTACGACAGGCGCGGGCTATGGCTACACCTTC. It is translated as CASSTTTGAGYGYTF.

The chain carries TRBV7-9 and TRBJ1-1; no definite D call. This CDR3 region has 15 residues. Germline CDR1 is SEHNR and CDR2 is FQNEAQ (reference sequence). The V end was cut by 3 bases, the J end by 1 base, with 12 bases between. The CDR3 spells CASSFLGVGNTEAFF. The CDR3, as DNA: TGTGCCAGCAGCTTCCTCGGGGTCGGGAACACTGAAGCTTTCTTT.

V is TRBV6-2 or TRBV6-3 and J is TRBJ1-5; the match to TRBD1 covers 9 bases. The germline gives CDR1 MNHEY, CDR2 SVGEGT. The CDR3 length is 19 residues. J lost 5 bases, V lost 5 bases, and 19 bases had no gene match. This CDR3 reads CASSKRLRDRVRGDQPQHF. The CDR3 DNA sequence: TGTGCCAGCAGTAAACGATTACGGGACAGGGTCCGGGGAGATCAGCCCCAGCATTTT.

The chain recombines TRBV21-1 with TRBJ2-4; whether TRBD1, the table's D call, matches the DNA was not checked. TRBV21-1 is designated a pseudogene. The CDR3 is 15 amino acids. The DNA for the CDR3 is TGTGCCAGCAGCAAAGCTGGCCTAGCCAAAAACATTCAGTACTTC. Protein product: CASSKAGLAKNIQYF.

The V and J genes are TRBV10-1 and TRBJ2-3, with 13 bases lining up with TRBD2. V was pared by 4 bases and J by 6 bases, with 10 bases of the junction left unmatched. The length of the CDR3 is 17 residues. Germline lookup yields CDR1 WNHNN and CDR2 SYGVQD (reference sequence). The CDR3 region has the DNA TGCGCCAGCAGTGGGACTAGCGGGAGTTCCCGCCCGGATACGCAGTATTTT. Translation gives CASSGTSGSSRPDTQYF.

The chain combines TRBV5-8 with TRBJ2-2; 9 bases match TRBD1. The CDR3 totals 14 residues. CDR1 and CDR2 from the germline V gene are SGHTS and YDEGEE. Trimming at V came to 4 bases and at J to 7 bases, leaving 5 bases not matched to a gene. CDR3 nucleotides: TGTGCCAGCAGCCGGGACAGGGTGAACGGGGAGCTGTTTTTT. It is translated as CASSRDRVNGELFF. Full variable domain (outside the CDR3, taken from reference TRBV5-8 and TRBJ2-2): EAGVTQSPTHLIKTRGQQATLRCSPISGHTSVYWYQQALGLGLQFLLWYDEGEERNRGNFPPRFSGRQFPNYSSELNVNALELEDSALYLCASSRDRVNGELFFGEGSRLTVL.

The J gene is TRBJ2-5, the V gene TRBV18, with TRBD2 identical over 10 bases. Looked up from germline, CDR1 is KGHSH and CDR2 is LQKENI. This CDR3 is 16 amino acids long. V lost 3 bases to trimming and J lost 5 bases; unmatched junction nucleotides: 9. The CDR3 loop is CASSPPSGSLGETQYF. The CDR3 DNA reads TGTGCCAGCTCACCTCCTAGCGGGAGTTTGGGGGAGACCCAGTACTTC.

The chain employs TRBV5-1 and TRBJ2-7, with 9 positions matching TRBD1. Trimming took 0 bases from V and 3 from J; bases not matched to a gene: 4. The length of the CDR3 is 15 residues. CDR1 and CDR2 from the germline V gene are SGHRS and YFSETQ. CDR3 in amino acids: CASSLEGTGIYEQYF. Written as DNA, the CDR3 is TGCGCCAGCAGCTTGGAGGGGACAGGGATCTACGAGCAGTACTTC.

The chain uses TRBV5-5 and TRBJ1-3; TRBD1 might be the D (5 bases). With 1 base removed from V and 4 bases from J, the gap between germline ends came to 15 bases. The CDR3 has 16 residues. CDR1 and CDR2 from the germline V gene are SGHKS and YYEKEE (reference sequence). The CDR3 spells CASSLPLGPRGNTIYF. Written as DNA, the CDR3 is TGTGCCAGCAGCTTGCCGCTGGGGCCCCGGGGAAACACCATATATTTT.

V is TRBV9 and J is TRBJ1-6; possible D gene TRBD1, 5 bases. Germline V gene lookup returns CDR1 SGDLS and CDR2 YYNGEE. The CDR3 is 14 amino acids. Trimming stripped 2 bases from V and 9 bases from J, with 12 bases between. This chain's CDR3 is CASSVGRVSSPLHF. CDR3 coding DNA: TGTGCCAGCAGCGTCGGCAGGGTTAGTTCACCCCTCCACTTT.

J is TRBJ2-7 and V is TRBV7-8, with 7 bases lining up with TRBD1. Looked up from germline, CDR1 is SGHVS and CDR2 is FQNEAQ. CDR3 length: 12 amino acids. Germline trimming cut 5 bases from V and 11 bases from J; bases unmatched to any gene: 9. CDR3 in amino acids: CASSPRQGPEYF. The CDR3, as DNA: TGTGCCAGCAGCCCGCGACAGGGACCTGAGTACTTC.

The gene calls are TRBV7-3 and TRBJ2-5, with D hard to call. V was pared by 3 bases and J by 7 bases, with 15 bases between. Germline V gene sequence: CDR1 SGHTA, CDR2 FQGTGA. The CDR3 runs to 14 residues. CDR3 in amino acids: CASSFDGPPGTQYF. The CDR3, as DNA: TGTGCCAGCAGCTTCGACGGCCCACCGGGGACCCAGTACTTC.

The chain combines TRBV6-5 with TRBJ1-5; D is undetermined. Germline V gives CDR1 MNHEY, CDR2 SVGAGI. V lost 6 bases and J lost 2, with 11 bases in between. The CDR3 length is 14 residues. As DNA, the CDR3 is TGTGCCAGCAGCCCATCATTAGGCAATCAGCCCCAGCATTTT. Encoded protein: CASSPSLGNQPQHF.